This T cell receptor beta chain stems from a study of human T cells and chemical hapten exposure. As to time point: pre-sensitization, week 0. Indicated treatment: therapeutic diphenylcyclopropenone sensitization with weekly scalp DPC. The germline CDR1 and CDR2 sequences are DFQATT and SNEGSKA (reference sequence). The CDR3 contains 16 residues. TCRdb fed the RACE reads into MiXCR, producing one record per CDR3 protein. This sample has nearly 110,000 distinct CDR3 sequences, with more than 10% found just once. Notes on this clonotype: A junction end diverges from the germline sequence, so it may reflect a read error.

The rearrangement links TRBV20-1 to TRBJ2-7, with 7 bases lining up with TRBD2. The input for sequencing was whole blood, taken in connection with sensitization to the hapten diphenylcyclopropenone (DPC). The TCR comes from a woman aged 50 to 60 with alopecia areata. Some clones in this sample may be carry-over from other donors' samples. DNA of the CDR3: TGCGGTGCTAGACCTACGGGAGGCCACAGAGTCTACGAGCAGTACTTC. Amino acid sequence: CGARPTGGHRVYEQYF.